These 9 T cell receptor beta chains were all obtained from the same sample, sequenced in a study of blood T cells in healthy people across ages. Combining a sample-barcoded 5' primer with a J-beta primer mix, a second PCR ran for roughly 7 to 12 cycles. TCRdb reprocessed the 5' RACE reads with MiXCR, giving one entry per CDR3 protein. The table records hundreds of thousands of distinct CDR3 sequences, roughly 58% of them present only once. Material for sequencing was blood. These receptors were obtained from a man aged 60 to 75 in good health.

The chain carries TRBV19 and TRBJ1-6, with a tentative D call TRBD1 (5 bases). The CDR3 loop spans 13 amino acids. Germline V gene data show CDR1 as LNHDA and CDR2 as SQIVND (reference sequence). The germline V and J ends were trimmed by 8 bases and 6 bases, with 11 bases remaining between them. Written as DNA, the CDR3 is TGTGCCAGTCGGAGACAGACTAATTCACCCCTCCACTTT. Translated, it gives CASRRQTNSPLHF.

The rearrangement uses TRBV5-1 and TRBJ1-4; D is uncertain. The germline gives CDR1 SGHRS, CDR2 YFSETQ. This CDR3 has 15 residues. The germline V and J ends were trimmed by 7 bases and 0 bases, with 13 bases remaining between them. This CDR3 reads CASRQDGATNEKLFF. CDR3 sequence (DNA): TGCGCCAGCCGCCAGGACGGGGCAACTAATGAAAAACTGTTTTTT.

This clonotype was found once. A read error is possible here, since a much larger clone lies one base away. The chain carries TRBV18 and TRBJ1-4; D is undetermined. CDR3 length equals 13 residues. Looked up from germline, CDR1 is KGHSH and CDR2 is LQKENI. For the CDR3, the DNA is TGTGCCAGCGCACCGGCGGTTAATGAAAAACTGTTTTTT. It specifies CASAPAVNEKLFF. Full variable domain (outside the CDR3, taken from reference TRBV18 and TRBJ1-4): NAGVMQNPRHLVRRRGQEARLRCSPMKGHSHVYWYRQLPEEGLKFMVYLQKENIIDESGMPKERFSAEFPKEGPSILRIQQVVRGDSAAYFCASAPAVNEKLFFGSGTQLSVL.

V gene TRBV4-2 combines with J gene TRBJ2-5; 8 nucleotides match TRBD1. CDR3 length: 15 residues. Germline V gene sequence: CDR1 LGHNA, CDR2 YNFKEQ. Trimming at V came to 0 bases and at J to 1 base, leaving 1 base not matched to a gene. The DNA of the CDR3 is TGTGCCAGCAGCCAAGAGACAGGGGCCCAAGAGACCCAGTACTTC. It is translated as CASSQETGAQETQYF.

This clonotype occurred once. The chain carries TRBV6-6 and TRBJ1-1, with 11 bases matching TRBD1. This CDR3 comprises 14 residues. Unmatched junction bases numbered 2, after V lost 4 bases and J lost 4 bases. Germline CDR1 is MNHNY and CDR2 is SVGAGI (reference sequence). Written as DNA, the CDR3 is TGTGCCAGCAGTTCGGGACAGGGGGTCACTGAAGCTTTCTTT. Encoded protein: CASSSGQGVTEAFF.

The genes are TRBV12-3 or TRBV12-4 and TRBJ1-4; TRBD1 matches at 7 bases. V shed 2 bases and J 8 bases; nucleotides not matched to a gene: 5. This CDR3 region has 14 residues. CDR3 nucleotide sequence: TGTGCCAGCAGTTTAATAGGGGGCGGCGAAAAACTGTTTTTT. Amino acid sequence: CASSLIGGGEKLFF.

As to this clonotype: The junction does not match germline at one end; this may be a read error. The chain couples TRBV9 to TRBJ1-2, with D maybe TRBD1 (5 bases). The germline V gene encodes CDR1 SGDLS and CDR2 YYNGEE. This CDR3 is built from 14 residues. The CDR3 nucleotides read TGTGCCAGCAGCCCCCGGCCGGGGGGGTATGGCTACACCTTT. Residues: CASSPRPGGYGYTF.

The chain has TRBV2 and TRBJ1-5; D not certain. The CDR3 covers 15 residues. Trimming cost V 2 bases and J 3 bases, with 11 bases left between them. Germline V lookup: CDR1 SNHLY, CDR2 FYNNEI. The CDR3 nucleotides are TGTGCCAGCAGTGAATCGAGCACCTACAATCAGCCCCAGCATTTT. Its protein is CASSESSTYNQPQHF.

This clonotype was seen a handful of times. The chain is built from TRBV25-1 and TRBJ1-2, with 10 bases fitting TRBD1. The length of the CDR3 is 17 residues. From germline, CDR1 is MGHDK and CDR2 SYGVNS. V gave up 1 base and J gave up 2 bases; unmatched junction bases: 7. Here the CDR3 reads CASSESPGQGTNYGYTF. CDR3 DNA: TGTGCCAGCAGTGAATCTCCGGGACAGGGGACGAACTATGGCTACACCTTC.